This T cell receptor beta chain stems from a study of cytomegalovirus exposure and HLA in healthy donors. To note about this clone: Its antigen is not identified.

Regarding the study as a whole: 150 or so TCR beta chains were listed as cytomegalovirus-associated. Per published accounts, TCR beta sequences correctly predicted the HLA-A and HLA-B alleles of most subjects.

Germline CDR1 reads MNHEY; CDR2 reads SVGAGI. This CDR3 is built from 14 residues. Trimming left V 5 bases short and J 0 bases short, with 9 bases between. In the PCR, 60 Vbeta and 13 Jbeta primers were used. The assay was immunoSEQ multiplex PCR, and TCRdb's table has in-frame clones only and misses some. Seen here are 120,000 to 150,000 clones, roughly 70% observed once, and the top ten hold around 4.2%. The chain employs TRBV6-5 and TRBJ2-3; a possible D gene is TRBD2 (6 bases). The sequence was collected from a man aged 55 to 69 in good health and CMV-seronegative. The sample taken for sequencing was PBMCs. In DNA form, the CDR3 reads TGTGCCAGCAGTATAGCGGAAAGCACAGATACGCAGTATTTT. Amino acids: CASSIAESTDTQYF.